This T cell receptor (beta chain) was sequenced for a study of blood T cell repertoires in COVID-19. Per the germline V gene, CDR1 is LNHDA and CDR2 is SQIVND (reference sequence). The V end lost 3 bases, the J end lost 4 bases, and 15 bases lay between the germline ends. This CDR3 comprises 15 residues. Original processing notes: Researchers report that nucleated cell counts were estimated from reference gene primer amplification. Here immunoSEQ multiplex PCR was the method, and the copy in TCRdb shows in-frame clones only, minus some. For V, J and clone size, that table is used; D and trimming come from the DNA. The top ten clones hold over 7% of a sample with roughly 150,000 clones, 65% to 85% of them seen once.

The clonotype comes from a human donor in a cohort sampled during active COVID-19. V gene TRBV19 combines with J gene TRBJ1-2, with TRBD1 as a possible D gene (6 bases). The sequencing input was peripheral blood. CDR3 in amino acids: CASSIEQGPIYGYTF. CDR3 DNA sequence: TGTGCCAGTAGTATTGAACAGGGACCGATCTATGGCTACACCTTC.